These 22 T cell receptor beta chains were all obtained from the same sample, sequenced in a study of T-cell reconstitution after alpha-beta-depleted transplantation in children. A TCRbeta library incorporating unique molecular identifiers was prepared. TCRdb called the PCR reads again in MiXCR, with one record for every CDR3 protein. The sample has around 250,000 distinct CDR3 sequences, 25% seen once. The material sequenced was PBMCs, taken before TCRalphabeta/CD19-depleted stem cell transplant. These receptors were obtained from a girl aged 2-10 years with Fanconi anemia, due to receive a stem cell transplant.

V gene TRBV5-1 combines with J gene TRBJ2-1; the match to TRBD2 covers 13 bases. The CDR3 loop spans 17 amino acids. Germline values: CDR1 SGHRS, CDR2 YFSETQ. The V segment lost 2 bases and the J segment 9 bases; nucleotides outside the gene matches: 11. CDR3: CASSFGPPGLAGPEQFF. The CDR3 region has the DNA TGCGCCAGCAGCTTTGGCCCCCCGGGACTAGCGGGACCTGAGCAGTTCTTC. Variable domain in full (rest from reference TRBV5-1 and TRBJ2-1): KAGVTQTPRYLIKTRGQQVTLSCSPISGHRSVSWYQQTPGQGLQFLFEYFSETQRNKGNFPGRFSGRQFSNSRSEMNVSTLELGDSALYLCASSFGPPGLAGPEQFFGPGTRLTVL.

In its sample, this clonotype was seen a few times. The chain is built from TRBV20-1 and TRBJ2-2; tentative D call: TRBD2 (5 bases). The CDR3 consists of 16 residues. The V end lost 0 bases, the J end lost 0 bases, and 11 bases lay between the germline ends. The germline CDR1 and CDR2 sequences are DFQATT and SNEGSKA (reference sequence). Here the CDR3 DNA reads TGCAGTGCTAGAGATTCGGGATTGCCGAACACCGGGGAGCTGTTTTTT. This sequence encodes CSARDSGLPNTGELFF.

There are many counts of this clonotype. V gene TRBV20-1 combines with J gene TRBJ2-3, with 9 bases matching TRBD2. CDR3 length equals 15 residues. V was pared by 3 bases and J by 1 base, with 5 bases of the junction left unmatched. From germline, CDR1 is DFQATT and CDR2 SNEGSKA (reference sequence). CDR3 coding DNA: TGCAGTGCTAGTAAGCGGGGGGCTGGCACAGATACGCAGTATTTT. Translation: CSASKRGAGTDTQYF.

The chain is built from TRBV12-3 or TRBV12-4 and TRBJ2-3; D unclear. V lost 4 bases to trimming and J lost 1 base, with 9 bases between them. The CDR3 length is 14 residues. CDR3 amino acids: CASSSSGGTDTQYF. In nucleotides, the CDR3 is TGTGCCAGCAGTTCATCTGGGGGCACAGATACGCAGTATTTT.

The sample holds a few counts of this clonotype. The chain uses TRBV13 and TRBJ2-1; D is unresolved. V lost 7 bases and J 8 bases, leaving 9 bases between the germline ends. The CDR3 has 11 amino acids. CDR1 is PRHDT, CDR2 FYEKMQ, per germline (reference sequence). The CDR3 reads CASTQTDEQFF. In nucleotides, the CDR3 is TGTGCCAGCACCCAGACGGATGAGCAGTTCTTC.

The V gene is TRBV20-1, the J gene TRBJ2-1; 7 bases match TRBD2. The V segment lost 3 bases and the J segment 6 bases; nucleotides outside the gene matches: 14. Germline lookup yields CDR1 DFQATT and CDR2 SNEGSKA (reference sequence). The CDR3 loop spans 16 amino acids. CDR3 sequence reads: CSASPFGASGGNEQFF. CDR3 sequence (DNA): TGCAGTGCTAGTCCTTTTGGGGCGTCGGGGGGCAATGAGCAGTTCTTC.

CDR3 sequence reads: CSARVVGVGVGYTF. The CDR3 DNA reads as TGCAGTGCTAGAGTCGTTGGGGTTGGAGTCGGCTACACCTTC. The chain carries TRBV20-1 and TRBJ1-2, with D unresolved. The V end lost 1 base, the J end lost 8 bases, and 17 bases lay between the germline ends. CDR3 size: 14 residues. Per germline, CDR1 DFQATT and CDR2 SNEGSKA (reference sequence).

At least ten counts were recorded for this clonotype. This sequence joins TRBV12-3 or TRBV12-4 and TRBJ2-7; D tentatively reads TRBD1 or TRBD2 (6 bases each). V lost 2 bases, J lost 0 bases, and 11 bases lay in between. The CDR3 length is 15 residues. The CDR3 spells CASSLQGGPSYEQYF. Written as DNA, the CDR3 is TGTGCCAGCAGTTTACAAGGGGGGCCCTCCTACGAGCAGTACTTC.

This clonotype was observed at least ten times. This chain connects TRBV7-2 to TRBJ2-3; 9 bases line up with TRBD2. Trimming cost V 5 bases and J 4 bases; bases outside gene matches: 25. The CDR3 contains 21 residues. Germline values: CDR1 SGHTA, CDR2 FQGNSA. CDR3 loop: CASSRRGGSGGIRGWSDTQYF. The CDR3 DNA follows: TGTGCCAGCAGCCGAAGAGGTGGTAGCGGGGGCATCCGAGGGTGGTCAGATACGCAGTATTTT.

This chain connects TRBV25-1 to TRBJ1-2; D is unresolved. This CDR3 is built from 13 residues. Germline CDR1 reads MGHDK; CDR2 reads SYGVNS. V dropped 3 bases and J dropped 8 bases, with 13 bases sitting between them. The CDR3, as DNA: TGTGCCAGCAGTGAGTGGGGAGCGTGGGGCTACACCTTC. Amino acids: CASSEWGAWGYTF.

This chain uses TRBV4-1 with TRBJ2-7; TRBD1 or TRBD2 may be the D gene (5 bases each). CDR1 is MGHRA and CDR2 is YSYEKL in the germline V gene. The CDR3 runs to 15 residues. V gave up 3 bases and J gave up 4 bases, with 16 bases separating them. This chain's CDR3 is CASSQTGTKLYEQYF. In DNA form, the CDR3 reads TGCGCCAGCAGCCAGACCGGGACGAAACTATACGAGCAGTACTTC.

This clonotype showed up many times. The chain combines TRBV12-3 or TRBV12-4 with TRBJ1-1; no clear D. V lost 0 bases and J lost 6, with 11 bases in between. This CDR3 region has 14 residues. DNA of the CDR3: TGTGCCAGCAGTTTAGCAACCCCCCTCTCTGAAGCTTTCTTT. Translating gives CASSLATPLSEAFF.

This clonotype was seen repeatedly, ten times or more. The chain uses TRBV24-1 and TRBJ2-1; 9 nucleotides agree with TRBD2. Germline V gives CDR1 KGHDR, CDR2 SFDVKD. This CDR3 comprises 18 residues. The junction had 11 bases not matched to a gene; V was cut back by 2 bases and J by 4 bases. The CDR3: CATSDSSIAGAGYNEQFF. The CDR3 DNA reads as TGTGCCACCAGTGATTCCTCTATAGCGGGAGCAGGTTACAATGAGCAGTTCTTC.

This clonotype was recorded many times. The chain combines TRBV29-1 with TRBJ2-7; D is unclear. The CDR3 spans 13 residues. Per germline, CDR1 SQVTM and CDR2 ANQGSEA. V was cut by 6 bases and J by 0 bases, with 12 bases left in between. The CDR3 bases are TGCAGCGTCAGACCCCAGAGCTCCTACGAGCAGTACTTC. Encoded protein: CSVRPQSSYEQYF.

The rearrangement joins TRBV12-3 or TRBV12-4 to TRBJ2-3, with a tentative D call TRBD1 (5 bases). The CDR3 runs 17 residues. The germline V and J ends were trimmed by 2 bases and 2 bases, with 17 bases remaining between them. The CDR3 spells CASSLWVRATHTDTQYF. The CDR3 nucleotides read TGTGCCAGCAGTTTATGGGTCAGGGCTACTCACACAGATACGCAGTATTTT.

There are a few counts of this clonotype. The rearrangement links TRBV5-4 to TRBJ2-2, with 12 nucleotides matching TRBD2. Trimming cost V 4 bases and J 10 bases; bases outside gene matches: 14. In germline, CDR1 is SGHNT, CDR2 YYREEE (reference sequence). This CDR3 region has 17 residues. The CDR3 bases are TGTGCCAGCAGCCATCCTAGCGGGGGGGACCCTTCCGAGGAGCTGTTTTTT. As protein: CASSHPSGGDPSEELFF.

The rearrangement joins TRBV29-1 to TRBJ1-1; no firm D call. Germline CDR1 SQVTM, CDR2 ANQGSEA. Trimming shortened V by 1 base and J by 9 bases, and 9 bases separated the two germline ends. This CDR3 has 11 residues. DNA for the CDR3: TGCAGCGTTGAAGTTGTAGGGAAAGCTTTCTTT. Residues: CSVEVVGKAFF.

This clonotype has more than one count but fewer than ten. V gene TRBV11-3 combines with J gene TRBJ2-5; 9 positions match TRBD1. The trim removed 5 bases at V and 3 bases at J, leaving 7 bases unmatched. This CDR3 has 15 residues. Germline assignment: CDR1 SGHNT and CDR2 YENEEA. The CDR3 sequence is CASSGGQGMEETQYF. CDR3 coding DNA: TGTGCCAGCAGCGGAGGACAGGGGATGGAAGAGACCCAGTACTTC.

This clonotype has ten or more counts. The chain is built from TRBV6-5 and TRBJ2-1; TRBD1 matches at 9 bases. This CDR3 spans 15 amino acids. CDR1 and CDR2 from the germline V gene are MNHEY and SVGAGI. V lost 5 bases, J lost 5 bases, and 7 bases stayed unmatched. The CDR3, as DNA: TGTGCCAGCAGTGTACTCGGGACAGGGAACAATGAGCAGTTCTTC. Protein product: CASSVLGTGNNEQFF.

This clonotype was counted ten times or more. The chain couples TRBV27 to TRBJ2-7; tentatively, D is TRBD1 (6 bases). The germline gives CDR1 MNHEY, CDR2 SMNVEV (reference sequence). The CDR3 is made up of 15 amino acids. V shed 4 bases and J shed 6 bases, with 19 bases lying between them. The CDR3 loop is CASSSRNTGSGEQYF. CDR3 coding DNA: TGTGCCAGCAGTTCCCGCAACACAGGGTCGGGCGAGCAGTACTTC.

This clonotype was recorded many times. This sequence joins TRBV5-6 and TRBJ2-1, with 7 nucleotides matching TRBD1. The CDR3 runs 13 residues. Germline loops: CDR1 SGHDT, CDR2 YYEEEE. Unmatched junction bases numbered 4, after V lost 4 bases and J lost 6 bases. CDR3: CASSHRGGNEQFF. CDR3 bases: TGTGCCAGCAGCCACAGGGGTGGCAATGAGCAGTTCTTC. Drawing the rest from reference TRBV5-6 and TRBJ2-1, the complete variable domain is DAGVTQSPTHLIKTRGQQVTLRCSPKSGHDTVSWYQQALGQGPQFIFQYYEEEERQRGNFPDRFSGHQFPNYSSELNVNALLLGDSALYLCASSHRGGNEQFFGPGTRLTVL.

This clonotype was counted at least ten times. The rearrangement joins TRBV5-1 to TRBJ2-4; 14 bases are a match to TRBD2. CDR1 is SGHRS, CDR2 YFSETQ, per germline. This CDR3 is 19 amino acids long. V lost 4 bases, J lost 0 bases, and 9 bases stayed unmatched. Written as DNA, the CDR3 is TGCGCCAGCAGCCTCCGACTAGCGGGAGGGCCCTTAGCCAAAAACATTCAGTACTTC. As protein: CASSLRLAGGPLAKNIQYF.